These 24 T cell receptor beta chains were all obtained from the same sample, sequenced in a study of metastatic and nonmetastatic thyroid tumors. Thyroid surgery was performed in patients who had received no treatment beforehand. With MiXCR, TCRdb reprocessed the PCR reads. The table records about 69,000 clones, over 12% of them present only once. The specimen sequenced was blood. Receptor source: a male donor with papillary thyroid cancer or a benign thyroid nodule (not recorded which). Some clones in this sample may be carry-over from other donors' samples.

This clone has a count of ten or more. The chain combines TRBV5-1 with TRBJ1-5, with D tentatively TRBD1 (5 bases). Germline V CDR1 and CDR2: SGHRS, YFSETQ. The CDR3 sequence is 14 residues long. The V and J ends lost 2 bases and 4 bases respectively, with 10 bases between them. The CDR3 DNA reads TGCGCCAGCAGCTTTGACAGCCCGAATCAGCCCCAGCATTTT. This encodes CASSFDSPNQPQHF.

For this clone: A read error may be the cause here, since a much bigger clone is one base away. The chain recombines TRBV7-9 with TRBJ2-5; weak D call: TRBD2 (5 bases). This CDR3 comprises 14 residues. Germline V CDR1 and CDR2: SEHNR, FQNEAQ (reference sequence). V shed 3 bases and J shed 8 bases, with 16 bases lying between them. Here the CDR3 reads CASSLRSYRDTQYF. The DNA for the CDR3 is TGTGCCAGCAGCTTGAGGTCCTATCGGGATACCCAGTACTTC.

For this clone: This may arise from a read error, as a much more abundant clone is one base away. The rearrangement uses TRBV4-1 and TRBJ1-1; D unclear. The V end was cut by 1 base, the J end by 0 bases, with 9 bases between. Per the germline V gene, CDR1 is MGHRA and CDR2 is YSYEKL. CDR3 length equals 15 residues. The CDR3 nucleotides read TGCGCCAGCAGCCAAGTTGACGATTTGAACACTGAAGCTTTCTTT. This codes for CASSQVDDLNTEAFF.

This clone was observed many times. The chain couples TRBV6-1 to TRBJ2-7, with TRBD1 matching 9 bases. The CDR3 contains 18 residues. Germline CDR1 MNHNS, CDR2 SASEGT. V was pared by 0 bases and J by 0 bases, with 9 bases of the junction left unmatched. The CDR3 sequence: CASSEAWGQGAPSYEQYF. DNA for the CDR3: TGTGCCAGCAGTGAAGCCTGGGGACAGGGAGCCCCCTCCTACGAGCAGTACTTC.

This clone was observed a few times. A much bigger clone sits one base away, suggesting this may be a read error. J is TRBJ2-7 and V is TRBV5-6; no firm D call. The CDR3 sequence is 14 residues long. Looked up from germline, CDR1 is SGHDT and CDR2 is YYEEEE. In nucleotides, the CDR3 is TGTGCCGGCAGCTTGAGGCAGGCACTTACCGAGCAGTACTTC. Encoded protein: CAGSLRQALTEQYF.

Ten or more counts support this clone. The chain links TRBV5-1 to TRBJ1-1; 9 bases are shared with TRBD1. Germline assignment: CDR1 SGHRS and CDR2 YFSETQ. V was clipped by 5 bases and J by 6 bases; unmatched bases: 8. The CDR3 has 14 amino acids. This chain's CDR3 is CASRFGTGIAEAFF. In nucleotides, the CDR3 is TGCGCCAGCAGGTTCGGGACAGGGATTGCTGAAGCTTTCTTT.

This clone was recorded a few times. The rearrangement links TRBV6-2 or TRBV6-3 to TRBJ2-6, with 7 bases fitting TRBD1. Germline lookup yields CDR1 MNHEY and CDR2 SVGEGT. There are 16 residues in the CDR3. V lost 4 bases to trimming and J lost 9 bases; unmatched junction nucleotides: 12. This chain's CDR3 is CASSSPGTVGFNVLTF. CDR3 in DNA: TGTGCCAGCAGTTCCCCCGGGACAGTTGGGTTCAACGTCCTGACTTTC.

The chain carries TRBV11-2 and TRBJ2-7; tentatively, D is TRBD1 (6 bases). This CDR3 spans 18 amino acids. With 6 bases removed from V and 7 bases from J, the gap between germline ends came to 31 bases. Looked up from germline, CDR1 is SGHAT and CDR2 is FQNNGV. This CDR3 reads CASSPGKGTLLHTWEQYV. In nucleotides, the CDR3 is TGTGCCAGCAGTCCCGGAAAGGGGACATTACTGCATACGTGGGAGCAGTACGTC.

This clone was found many times. The genes are TRBV9 and TRBJ2-2; D is perhaps TRBD2 (5 bases). The CDR3 totals 16 residues. The V gene lost 0 bases and the J gene lost 1 base, with 10 bases spanning the gap. Germline V gene lookup returns CDR1 SGDLS and CDR2 YYNGEE. Written as DNA, the CDR3 is TGTGCCAGCAGCGTAGGCGTCGGGGTGAACACCGGGGAGCTGTTTTTT. Amino acid sequence: CASSVGVGVNTGELFF.

This clone showed up just a few times. The genes are TRBV28 and TRBJ2-7, with a possible D match to TRBD1 (5 bases). Trimming pared 5 bases from V and 3 bases from J, leaving 11 bases between. This CDR3 has 13 amino acids. Germline V gene lookup returns CDR1 MDHEN and CDR2 SYDVKM. DNA for the CDR3: TGTGCCAGCAGTCTACAGGTCGTCTACGAGCAGTACTTC. As protein: CASSLQVVYEQYF.

This clone was counted many times. J is TRBJ2-7 and V is TRBV20-1; D might be TRBD1 or TRBD2, each matching 6 bases. Germline CDR1 DFQATT, CDR2 SNEGSKA (reference sequence). V lost 3 bases, J lost 5 bases, and 14 bases lay in between. The CDR3 runs to 13 residues. The CDR3 nucleotides read TGCAGTGCTAGCGGGGGCCCGGCCCACGAGCAGTACTTC. As protein: CSASGGPAHEQYF.

This clone was seen at least ten times. CDR3 bases: TGTGCCAGCAGTTACTCACCGGGACAGGGGGCCAGTTCCTCTGGGGCCAACGTCCTGACTTTC. This translates into CASSYSPGQGASSSGANVLTF. This sequence joins TRBV6-5 and TRBJ2-6, with 12 bases aligning to TRBD1. CDR1 is MNHEY, CDR2 SVGAGI, per germline. CDR3 length: 21 residues. V lost 0 bases to trimming and J lost 0 bases; unmatched junction nucleotides: 9.

At least ten counts were recorded for this clone. The gene calls are TRBV6-1 and TRBJ2-1; D perhaps matches TRBD2 (6 bases). In germline, CDR1 is MNHNS, CDR2 SASEGT. V lost 10 bases to trimming and J lost 8 bases, with 18 bases between them. This CDR3 region has 13 residues. Written as DNA, the CDR3 is TGTGCCACCACCAAGGCTAGCGAGCATGAGCAGTTCTTC. Encoded protein: CATTKASEHEQFF.

This clone was seen repeatedly, ten times or more. The genes are TRBV27 and TRBJ1-2; the match to TRBD1 covers 8 bases. Germline V gene lookup returns CDR1 MNHEY and CDR2 SMNVEV (reference sequence). CDR3 length: 15 amino acids. Trimming cost V 0 bases and J 2 bases; bases outside gene matches: 2. The CDR3 DNA reads TGTGCCAGCAGTTTATCGCGGACAGGGAACTATGGCTACACCTTC. Translation: CASSLSRTGNYGYTF.

In regard to this clone: The conserved phenylalanine or tryptophan normally closing the CDR3 is absent here, so this likely arose from a read error. This chain links TRBV5-4 with TRBJ2-5, with 7 bases aligning to TRBD1. CDR1 is SGHNT and CDR2 is YYREEE in the germline V gene (reference sequence). The V gene end was trimmed by 2 bases and the J gene end by 4 bases; junction bases not matched to a gene: 5. CDR3 length: 14 residues. This CDR3 is CASSFTGVRETQYL. DNA for the CDR3: TGTGCCAGCAGCTTTACAGGGGTAAGAGAGACCCAGTACTTG.

This clone was counted many times. This rearrangement joins TRBV19 to TRBJ2-4; D unresolved. This CDR3 has 12 amino acids. CDR1 is LNHDA, CDR2 SQIVND, per germline (reference sequence). The V and J ends lost 2 bases and 6 bases respectively, with 5 bases between them. Here the CDR3 reads CASSIWGNIQYF. The CDR3 nucleotides are TGTGCCAGTAGTATATGGGGAAACATTCAGTACTTC.

This clone was seen repeatedly, ten times or more. The rearrangement uses TRBV29-1 and TRBJ1-1; possible D gene TRBD1, 5 bases. This CDR3 is built from 13 residues. From germline, CDR1 is SQVTM and CDR2 ANQGSEA. With 3 bases removed from V and 1 base from J, the gap between germline ends came to 9 bases. DNA for the CDR3: TGCAGCGTTGATATGGGGGGGAACACTGAAGCTTTCTTT. Encoded protein: CSVDMGGNTEAFF.

This clone was recorded at least ten times. The chain couples TRBV19 to TRBJ1-4; no reliable D call. The ends were cut back, 6 bases at V and 7 bases at J, with 9 bases in the middle. The germline CDR1 and CDR2 sequences are LNHDA and SQIVND (reference sequence). There are 12 residues in the CDR3. The CDR3: CASSPRFEKLFF. The DNA for the CDR3 is TGTGCCAGTAGCCCTAGATTTGAAAAACTGTTTTTT.

V gene TRBV20-1 combines with J gene TRBJ2-7; D unclear. V was pared by 0 bases and J by 8 bases, with 17 bases between. Germline CDR1 reads DFQATT; CDR2 reads SNEGSKA (reference sequence). CDR3 length: 14 amino acids. Here the CDR3 reads CSARDSTELIKQYF. For the CDR3, the DNA is TGCAGTGCTAGAGATAGTACAGAACTGATTAAGCAGTACTTC.

Turning to this clone: The germline gene is not matched at one end of the junction; a read error may be the cause. The chain employs TRBV2 and TRBJ1-5, with D maybe TRBD1 (6 bases). Germline values: CDR1 SNHLY, CDR2 FYNNEI. The CDR3 length is 14 residues. The CDR3 bases are TGTGCCAGCACAGGGGCAGGGACAAATCAGCACCAGCATTTT. This codes for CASTGAGTNQHQHF.

This clone has a handful of counts. A junction end diverges from the germline sequence, so it may reflect a read error. The gene calls are TRBV19 and TRBJ2-1, with 8 bases identical to TRBD2. The V gene's germline CDR1 is LNHDA and CDR2 SQIVND (reference sequence). The CDR3 is 14 amino acids. CDR3 region: CSSPREGRPNEQFF. CDR3 sequence (DNA): TGTTCCAGTCCACGGGAGGGCCGTCCTAATGAGCAGTTCTTC.

The chain is built from TRBV20-1 and TRBJ1-4; possibly TRBD1 for D (5 bases). V was trimmed by 0 bases and J by 6 bases, leaving 11 bases between them. Germline V lookup: CDR1 DFQATT, CDR2 SNEGSKA (reference sequence). The CDR3 has 14 amino acids. The CDR3 here is CSARDAGSDEKLFF. CDR3 bases: TGCAGTGCTAGAGATGCAGGGAGTGATGAAAAACTGTTTTTT.

This clone was counted at least ten times. The genes are TRBV20-1 and TRBJ1-2; unclear D gene. The germline gives CDR1 DFQATT, CDR2 SNEGSKA (reference sequence). This CDR3 contains 13 residues. Trimming removed 3 bases at V and 3 bases at J, with 11 bases between. The CDR3: CSASPGLHYGYTF. Written as DNA, the CDR3 is TGCAGTGCTAGCCCCGGGCTCCACTATGGCTACACCTTC.

As concerns this clone: The junction and the germline gene differ at one end; a read error may be behind it. The chain uses TRBV28 and TRBJ1-1; D not resolved. Germline V lookup: CDR1 MDHEN, CDR2 SYDVKM. The CDR3 loop spans 14 amino acids. In DNA, the CDR3 is TGTGCCAGCAGTTTTTGGCAGGTGAAAACTGAAGCTTTCTTT. Translation: CASSFWQVKTEAFF.